Shown below are 23 T cell receptor beta chains from a single sample sequenced in a study of blood T cells in healthy people across ages. A second PCR of roughly 7 to 11 cycles used a sample-barcoded 5' primer and a J-beta primer mix. TCRdb analysed the 5' RACE reads with MiXCR anew, one entry per CDR3 protein. The table has about 830,000 distinct CDR3 sequences, 58% seen once; the top ten hold roughly 20%. Input material: blood. The receptor set was obtained from a man under 40 in good health.

This clonotype was seen only once. CDR3 sequence reads: CASRDPSSDTQYF. CDR3 nucleotide sequence: TGTGCCAGCAGGGATCCTAGCAGTGATACGCAGTATTTT. This chain uses TRBV5-4 with TRBJ2-3; maybe TRBD2 (5 bases). Trimming cost V 5 bases and J 6 bases, with 13 bases left between them. The CDR3 runs 13 residues. Looked up from germline, CDR1 is SGHNT and CDR2 is YYREEE (reference sequence). The full variable domain, in which reference TRBV5-4 and TRBJ2-3 provide the parts outside the CDR3, is ETGVTQSPTHLIKTRGQQVTLRCSSQSGHNTVSWYQQALGQGPQFIFQYYREEENGRGNFPPRFSGLQFPNYSSELNVNALELDDSALYLCASRDPSSDTQYFGPGTRLTVL.

The CDR3 DNA follows: TGTGCCAGCAGCCAAGATCTGCGGGGCGACCTCGACGAGCAGTACTTC. Translating it yields CASSQDLRGDLDEQYF. The gene calls are TRBV4-2 and TRBJ2-7, with D possibly matching TRBD2 (6 bases). V lost 0 bases to trimming and J lost 5 bases, with 17 bases between them. The germline V gene has CDR1 LGHNA and CDR2 YNFKEQ. The CDR3 contains 16 residues.

This clonotype was detected only a few times. The gene calls are TRBV3-1 and TRBJ1-1; a weak D match, TRBD1 (6 bases). This CDR3 has 12 residues. The germline CDR1 and CDR2 sequences are LGHDT and YNNKEL (reference sequence). V lost 1 base, J lost 7 bases, and 7 bases lay in between. The CDR3 here is CASSQGTVEAFF. The CDR3, as DNA: TGTGCCAGCAGCCAAGGGACAGTTGAAGCTTTCTTT.

The sample holds a few counts of this clonotype. The gene calls are TRBV7-2 and TRBJ2-5, with D perhaps TRBD2 (6 bases). CDR1 and CDR2 (germline): SGHTA, FQGNSA. V lost 5 bases, J lost 5 bases, and 15 bases lay in between. The CDR3 has 14 residues. CDR3 bases: TGTGCCAGCAGCCCTGGGACTTTTGCCGAGACCCAGTACTTC. Translation gives CASSPGTFAETQYF.

This clonotype was detected only a few times. The chain is built from TRBV7-9 and TRBJ2-4; a possible D gene is TRBD2 (5 bases). In germline, CDR1 is SEHNR, CDR2 FQNEAQ (reference sequence). The CDR3 extends over 13 amino acids. V lost 5 bases and J lost 13, with 18 bases in between. CDR3: CASSPTGLATQYF. The CDR3 coding sequence is TGTGCCAGCAGCCCCACCGGGTTAGCGACGCAGTACTTC.

The chain combines TRBV3-1 with TRBJ1-1; D is unresolved. This CDR3 has 15 amino acids. From germline, CDR1 is LGHDT and CDR2 YNNKEL (reference sequence). The V gene lost 4 bases and the J gene lost 6 bases, with 18 bases spanning the gap. The CDR3 sequence: CASSREQGFFAEAFF. The CDR3 DNA follows: TGTGCCAGCAGCCGAGAACAAGGGTTTTTCGCTGAAGCTTTCTTT.

The chain carries TRBV29-1 and TRBJ2-4; TRBD1 aligns across 8 bases. V gave up 6 bases and J gave up 8 bases; unmatched junction bases: 12. Germline CDR1 and CDR2: SQVTM and ANQGSEA. The CDR3 loop spans 14 amino acids. The CDR3, as DNA: TGCAGCGTGACAACAGGGGGTCGGAGGGACATTCAGTACTTC. It specifies CSVTTGGRRDIQYF.

Notes on this clonotype: A junction end diverges from the germline sequence, so it may reflect a read error. The chain combines TRBV25-1 with TRBJ2-7, with D maybe TRBD1 (6 bases). CDR3 length: 13 residues. Germline CDR1 reads MGHDK; CDR2 reads SYGVNS. CDR3 loop: CAGRKQGVDEQYF. In DNA form, the CDR3 reads TGTGCCGGCAGGAAACAGGGAGTCGACGAGCAGTACTTC.

The sample holds one count of this clonotype. V usage is TRBV20-1 and J usage is TRBJ2-1; D might be TRBD1 (5 bases). The V end lost 1 base, the J end lost 6 bases, and 7 bases lay between the germline ends. This CDR3 region has 12 residues. Per the germline V gene, CDR1 is DFQATT and CDR2 is SNEGSKA (reference sequence). This CDR3 reads CSARGQTNEQFF. The CDR3, as DNA: TGCAGTGCTAGAGGACAGACCAATGAGCAGTTCTTC.

The sample holds many counts of this clonotype. The CDR3 nucleotides are TGTGCCAGCAGCGCGCTACTGGGGCGGAACACTGAAGCTTTCTTT. It specifies CASSALLGRNTEAFF. The V gene is TRBV9, the J gene TRBJ1-1; a weak D match, TRBD1 (5 bases). There are 15 residues in the CDR3. Per the germline V gene, CDR1 is SGDLS and CDR2 is YYNGEE. Trimming cost V 3 bases and J 1 base, with 13 bases left between them.

V and J are TRBV7-2 and TRBJ2-1, with D maybe TRBD2 (5 bases). The J call is in doubt because the DNA end fits TRBJ2-7 better. Germline V CDR1 and CDR2: SGHTA, FQGNSA. There are 17 residues in the CDR3. The CDR3 nucleotides are TGTGCCAGCAGCTTCTTCGGGCGGGCGGGCTCCTACAGTGAGCAGTACTTC. Translating gives CASSFFGRAGSYSEQYF.

The chain couples TRBV15 to TRBJ2-1, with a weak D call TRBD2 (5 bases). Germline values: CDR1 LNHNV, CDR2 YYDKDF (reference sequence). Trimming pared 1 base from V and 10 bases from J, leaving 14 bases between. There are 14 residues in the CDR3. CDR3 region: CATSRGTTRGEQFF. In DNA form, the CDR3 reads TGTGCCACCAGCAGAGGAACTACGCGAGGGGAGCAGTTCTTC.

The chain is built from TRBV12-3 or TRBV12-4 and TRBJ1-1; D remains unclear. This CDR3 region has 14 residues. Trimming shortened V by 5 bases and J by 5 bases, and 15 bases separated the two germline ends. The CDR3 DNA follows: TGTGCCAGCAGTCGGGGTAGTGGTAGTACTGAAGCTTTCTTT. Translation gives CASSRGSGSTEAFF.

This chain connects TRBV5-6 to TRBJ2-2; D is uncertain. V dropped 0 bases and J dropped 4 bases, with 10 bases sitting between them. The CDR3 length is 15 residues. Germline CDR1 is SGHDT and CDR2 is YYEEEE. The CDR3 reads CASSLGLPVTGELFF. DNA for the CDR3: TGTGCCAGCAGCTTGGGTCTCCCAGTCACCGGGGAGCTGTTTTTT.

The rearrangement uses TRBV2 and TRBJ2-2; D gene unclear. In germline, CDR1 is SNHLY, CDR2 FYNNEI. The CDR3 is 13 residues long. V was pared by 6 bases and J by 1 base, with 6 bases between. The CDR3 spells CASRLMNTGELFF. The CDR3, as DNA: TGTGCCAGCAGACTTATGAACACCGGGGAGCTGTTTTTT.

The rearrangement uses TRBV10-3 and TRBJ2-5; TRBD1 is a possible D gene (6 bases). The CDR3 runs to 14 residues. Per germline, CDR1 ENHRY and CDR2 SYGVKD. The V gene lost 3 bases and the J gene lost 5 bases, with 13 bases spanning the gap. For the CDR3, the DNA is TGTGCCATCAGTGACAGGGGAGAGTTGGAGACCCAGTACTTC. It encodes CAISDRGELETQYF.

The V call is TRBV6-1, the J call TRBJ1-4, with D perhaps TRBD1 (5 bases). The CDR3 runs to 16 residues. V was shortened by 4 bases and J by 8 bases, with 20 bases between the two germline ends. Germline-derived CDR1 and CDR2 are MNHNS and SASEGT. The CDR3 loop is CASSAARDASGEKLFF. In DNA, the CDR3 is TGTGCCAGCAGTGCCGCCCGGGACGCGTCCGGCGAAAAACTGTTTTTT.

The table lists this clonotype with many counts. The J gene is TRBJ1-1, the V gene TRBV29-1; perhaps TRBD1 as D (6 bases). This CDR3 has 11 amino acids. V lost 4 bases and J 11 bases, leaving 14 bases between the germline ends. Germline V gene data show CDR1 as SQVTM and CDR2 as ANQGSEA. The CDR3 region has the DNA TGCAGCGTTGTGGTGGGGGGGGCGGCTTTCTTT. It yields the protein CSVVVGGAAFF.

The DNA of the CDR3 is TGTGCCAGCAGCCCCACGGGACTCCCCGGGCGCGAGCAGTACTTC. Its protein product is CASSPTGLPGREQYF. The chain couples TRBV7-8 to TRBJ2-4; a weak D match, TRBD2 (6 bases). Near its end, the DNA agrees better with TRBJ2-7, so the J call may be wrong. Germline lookup yields CDR1 SGHVS and CDR2 FQNEAQ. There are 15 residues in the CDR3.

The chain joins TRBV28 to TRBJ2-1; TRBD2 matches 8 bases. The CDR3 runs 15 residues. With 3 bases clipped from V and 6 bases from J, the junction kept 7 bases outside the gene matches. Germline values: CDR1 MDHEN, CDR2 SYDVKM. The CDR3 loop reads CASSLWASGSNEQFF. The CDR3, as DNA: TGTGCCAGCAGTTTGTGGGCTAGCGGGTCCAATGAGCAGTTCTTC.

CDR3 DNA sequence: TGTGCCACAGGGGGGGACCAAGCTTTCTTT. This codes for CATGGDQAFF. The chain combines TRBV15 with TRBJ1-1; D may be TRBD1 (6 bases). CDR1 and CDR2 from the germline V gene are LNHNV and YYDKDF (reference sequence). V lost 9 bases, J lost 9 bases, and 11 bases lay in between. The CDR3 length is 10 residues.

A few counts support this clonotype. CDR3 loop: CASSYEGEQYF. The CDR3 region has the DNA TGTGCCAGCAGTTACGAGGGCGAGCAGTACTTC. The chain links TRBV6-5 to TRBJ2-7; D perhaps matches TRBD2 (5 bases). Germline V gene data show CDR1 as MNHEY and CDR2 as SVGAGI. V lost 2 bases and J lost 6, with 5 bases in between. The CDR3 length is 11 residues.

This clonotype was detected a few times. The rearrangement uses TRBV20-1 and TRBJ2-1; 7 bases match TRBD2. The CDR3 spans 16 residues. Trimming at V came to 7 bases and at J to 2 bases, leaving 14 bases not matched to a gene. Germline CDR1 and CDR2: DFQATT and SNEGSKA (reference sequence). CDR3 sequence reads: CSVDTDSSGTYNEQFF. In nucleotides, the CDR3 is TGCAGTGTTGACACAGACTCTAGCGGAACCTACAATGAGCAGTTCTTC.